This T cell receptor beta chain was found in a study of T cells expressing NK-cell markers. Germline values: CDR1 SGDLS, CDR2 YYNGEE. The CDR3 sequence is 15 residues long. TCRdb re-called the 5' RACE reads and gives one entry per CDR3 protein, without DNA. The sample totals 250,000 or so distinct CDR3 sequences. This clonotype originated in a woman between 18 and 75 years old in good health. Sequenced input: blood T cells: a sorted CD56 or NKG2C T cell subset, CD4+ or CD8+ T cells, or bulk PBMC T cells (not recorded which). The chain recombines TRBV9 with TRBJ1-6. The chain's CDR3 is CASSVLGWDNSPLHF.